These 17 T cell receptor beta chains came from one sample sequenced in a study of response to subunit inactivated influenza vaccine. TCRdb re-called the RT-PCR reads with MiXCR, one entry per CDR3 protein. The table has just under 550,000 distinct CDR3 sequences, roughly 25% seen once. This same sample was also taken into another study, of T cells expressing NK-cell markers. That work contributes: For TCR beta, cDNA was produced by 5'RACE template switching with UMIs.

Here the sequenced sample was CD4+ T cells sorted from PBMCs, taken 11 to 12 days after vaccination. These receptors all come from a man in his fifties who received an inactivated influenza vaccine.

This clonotype has ten or more counts. CDR3 DNA: TGTGCCAGCAGCTTTGTTGGTGGTTTAGGTGGGGACGCCTACGAGCAGTACTTC. This encodes CASSFVGGLGGDAYEQYF. This chain links TRBV5-6 with TRBJ2-7; either TRBD1 or TRBD2 may supply D (5 bases each). The V end lost 2 bases, the J end lost 2 bases, and 23 bases lay between the germline ends. CDR1 is SGHDT and CDR2 is YYEEEE in the germline V gene. This CDR3 is built from 18 residues.

This clonotype was observed a few times. In nucleotides, the CDR3 is TGTGCCAGCACCCCGGGCCTTAGCACAGATACGCAGTATTTT. It is translated as CASTPGLSTDTQYF. The V and J genes are TRBV12-3 or TRBV12-4 and TRBJ2-3; D remains ambiguous. This CDR3 is 14 amino acids long. Trimming took 7 bases from V and 0 from J, leaving 11 bases between them.

This clonotype has more than one count but fewer than ten. V is TRBV7-2 and J is TRBJ2-7; D is uncertain. This CDR3 is built from 13 residues. V lost 5 bases and J 9 bases, leaving 17 bases between the germline ends. Germline lookup yields CDR1 SGHTA and CDR2 FQGNSA. The CDR3 DNA sequence: TGTGCCAGCAGCCATGGCTCCATTGGTGGGCAGTACTTC. Translation gives CASSHGSIGGQYF.

This clonotype was observed a few times. The genes are TRBV11-2 and TRBJ1-2, with 7 bases that match TRBD1. Unmatched junction bases numbered 9, after V lost 0 bases and J lost 5 bases. Germline lookup yields CDR1 SGHAT and CDR2 FQNNGV. This CDR3 contains 16 residues. CDR3 DNA: TGTGCCAGCAGCTTAGATGGGGCAGGGGGAGGTTATGGCTACACCTTC. Translation: CASSLDGAGGGYGYTF.

This clonotype was picked up many times. The chain couples TRBV12-3 or TRBV12-4 to TRBJ1-5; 7 bases are a match to TRBD1. The CDR3 loop spans 12 amino acids. The CDR3 is CAAGQSNQPQHF. The CDR3, as DNA: TGTGCAGCGGGACAGAGCAATCAGCCCCAGCATTTT.

Worth noting for this clonotype: A read error may be the cause here, since a much bigger clone is one base away. The chain couples TRBV29-1 to TRBJ2-3; 10 bases fit TRBD2. CDR3 length: 14 amino acids. Germline CDR1 and CDR2: SQVTM and ANQGSEA. In DNA form, the CDR3 reads TGCAGCTTATTTCTAGCGGGAGTCGGAGATACGCATTATTTT. Translation gives CSLFLAGVGDTHYF.

This chain links TRBV10-3 with TRBJ2-7; TRBD2 might be the D (5 bases). Trimming removed 10 bases at V and 3 bases at J, with 13 bases between. The CDR3 contains 12 residues. Germline CDR1 ENHRY, CDR2 SYGVKD. The CDR3 nucleotides are TGTGCCACCTCTCCCGGGGACTACGAGCAGTACTTC. This encodes CATSPGDYEQYF.

This clonotype appeared a few times. The gene calls are TRBV6-1 and TRBJ2-5; 11 bases fit TRBD1. With 6 bases clipped from V and 5 bases from J, the junction kept 5 bases outside the gene matches. CDR1 and CDR2 from the germline V gene are MNHNS and SASEGT. The CDR3 runs 14 residues. CDR3 bases: TGTGCCAGCAGGGGACAGGGGGGAACGGAGACCCAGTACTTC. It specifies CASRGQGGTETQYF.

This chain connects TRBV12-3 or TRBV12-4 to TRBJ2-3; D call uncertain. The V gene lost 4 bases and the J gene lost 5 bases, with 7 bases spanning the gap. The CDR3 loop spans 12 amino acids. CDR3 sequence reads: CASSWTVDTQYF. The CDR3 bases are TGTGCCAGCAGTTGGACGGTAGATACGCAGTATTTT.

This clonotype came up a few times. The chain combines TRBV7-2 with TRBJ2-1; a possible D gene is TRBD2 (5 bases). The CDR3 sequence is 12 residues long. Germline CDR1 and CDR2: SGHTA and FQGNSA. V shed 5 bases and J shed 15 bases, with 17 bases lying between them. DNA for the CDR3: TGTGCCAGCAGCGCCGAGGGCTTTACTCCGTTCTTC. Amino acids: CASSAEGFTPFF.

This chain uses TRBV14 with TRBJ2-2; D may be TRBD2 (5 bases). V lost 0 bases and J 7 bases, leaving 9 bases between the germline ends. CDR1 and CDR2 (germline): SGHDN, FVKESK. This CDR3 contains 14 residues. The CDR3 is CASSQDPGFGELFF. The CDR3 DNA is TGTGCCAGCAGCCAAGATCCGGGATTCGGGGAGCTGTTTTTT.

This chain uses TRBV7-6 with TRBJ2-2; D ambiguous. Germline-derived CDR1 and CDR2 are SGHVS and FNYEAQ. CDR3 size: 14 residues. The ends were cut back, 1 base at V and 4 bases at J, with 7 bases in the middle. The CDR3 is CASSLGASTGELFF. CDR3 nucleotides: TGTGCCAGCAGCTTAGGGGCGAGCACCGGGGAGCTGTTTTTT.

The chain carries TRBV7-6 and TRBJ2-3, with D unclear. From germline, CDR1 is SGHVS and CDR2 FNYEAQ. This CDR3 has 16 amino acids. V lost 4 bases, J lost 0 bases, and 14 bases lay in between. The CDR3 DNA is TGTGCCAGCAGCTCAAGAAACCGACATAGCACAGATACGCAGTATTTT. This translates into CASSSRNRHSTDTQYF.

This clonotype was counted only a few times. The chain joins TRBV7-6 to TRBJ1-1; 9 nucleotides line up with TRBD1. V trimming: 0 bases; J trimming: 3 bases; junction bases outside the gene matches: 2. There are 15 residues in the CDR3. Germline V lookup: CDR1 SGHVS, CDR2 FNYEAQ. The CDR3 DNA follows: TGTGCCAGCAGCTTAGCCAGGACAGGGGACACTGAAGCTTTCTTT. Amino acids: CASSLARTGDTEAFF.

This clonotype was observed a few times. The chain has TRBV3-1 and TRBJ1-2; the D is unclear. Trimming pared 4 bases from V and 1 base from J, leaving 13 bases between. There are 15 residues in the CDR3. Germline-derived CDR1 and CDR2 are LGHDT and YNNKEL (reference sequence). CDR3 region: CASSPVGTDNYGYTF. The CDR3 DNA reads as TGTGCCAGCAGCCCGGTAGGAACGGATAACTATGGCTACACCTTC.

The chain employs TRBV7-2 and TRBJ2-7; 8 nucleotides align to TRBD2. This CDR3 has 15 amino acids. The V gene end was trimmed by 5 bases and the J gene end by 2 bases; junction bases not matched to a gene: 8. The germline V gene encodes CDR1 SGHTA and CDR2 FQGNSA. CDR3 protein: CASSPRGGGPYEQYF. The DNA for the CDR3 is TGTGCCAGCAGCCCCCGGGGGGGCGGCCCCTACGAGCAGTACTTC.

This clonotype was recorded at least ten times. V gene TRBV10-3 combines with J gene TRBJ2-3; D may be TRBD1 (5 bases). Per germline, CDR1 ENHRY and CDR2 SYGVKD. The V end lost 2 bases, the J end lost 5 bases, and 14 bases lay between the germline ends. This CDR3 is 15 amino acids long. CDR3 DNA: TGTGCCATCAGTGAGGCTGTAGGGGTTGGAGATACGCAGTATTTT. Translating it yields CAISEAVGVGDTQYF.